These 8 T cell receptor beta chains share one sample of origin, sequenced in a study of control samples from healthy donors and cancer patients (dated by TCRdb to the early 2020s). The method behind the library was the immunoSEQ multiplex PCR assay. As stored in TCRdb, this immuneACCESS dataset retains in-frame rearrangements with V and J assigned. A fraction of the clones does not appear; measured against another copy, unresolved V genes explain less than half of the discrepancy, and the remainder lacks a known reason. Within this sample are about 28,000 clones, with 79% of them counted one time only. About 20% of the sample is taken by the ten largest. Sequencing was carried out using PBMCs. These receptors originate from a man between 60 and 70 years old with head and neck cancer.

The CDR3, as DNA: TGTGCCTGGAGTATCCCCCGTGGGCTCTCTGGAAACACCATATATTTT. Its protein is CAWSIPRGLSGNTIYF. The chain combines TRBV30 with TRBJ1-3; no definite D call. The CDR3 extends over 16 amino acids. With 2 bases removed from V and 0 bases from J, the gap between germline ends came to 14 bases. The germline CDR1 and CDR2 sequences are GTSNPN and SVGIG (reference sequence).

This clone was seen just once. This chain uses TRBV7-2 with TRBJ2-7, with 9 bases fitting TRBD2. CDR1 is SGHTA, CDR2 FQGNSA, per germline. The CDR3 contains 14 residues. The J segment lost 4 bases and the V segment lost 3 bases, leaving 4 bases of the junction unmatched. CDR3: CASSFKLAGYEQYF. DNA of the CDR3: TGTGCCAGCAGCTTCAAACTAGCGGGTTACGAGCAGTACTTC.

V usage is TRBV9 and J usage is TRBJ1-2, with a possible D match to TRBD1 (5 bases). V was shortened by 1 base and J by 4 bases, with 17 bases between the two germline ends. Germline CDR1 is SGDLS and CDR2 is YYNGEE. The CDR3 is 16 residues long. In DNA, the CDR3 is TGTGCCAGCAGCGTATTCTTATCAGGGACGAGCTATGGCTACACCTTC. It is translated as CASSVFLSGTSYGYTF.

This clone was counted a few times. The chain links TRBV28 to TRBJ1-5; D is undetermined. CDR1 and CDR2 from the germline V gene are MDHEN and SYDVKM. The CDR3 covers 15 residues. Trimming took 5 bases from V and 3 from J, leaving 14 bases between them. Written as DNA, the CDR3 is TGTGCCAGCAGTCCAAGCGCGAGAAACAATCAGCCCCAGCATTTT. Protein sequence: CASSPSARNNQPQHF. The variable domain in full, completed from reference TRBV28 and TRBJ1-5, reads DVKVTQSSRYLVKRTGEKVFLECVQDMDHENMFWYRQDPGLGLRLIYFSYDVKMKEKGDIPEGYSVSREKKERFSLILESASTNQTSMYLCASSPSARNNQPQHFGDGTRLSIL.

J is TRBJ1-5 and V is TRBV28; no clear D gene. Germline V gene sequence: CDR1 MDHEN, CDR2 SYDVKM. The length of the CDR3 is 16 residues. The V end lost 2 bases, the J end lost 0 bases, and 11 bases lay between the germline ends. CDR3 DNA: TGTGCCAGCAGTTTAAATAGATATTATAGCAATCAGCCCCAGCATTTT. Translation: CASSLNRYYSNQPQHF.

The chain employs TRBV19 and TRBJ1-3; D remains ambiguous. V was cut by 4 bases and J by 0 bases, with 13 bases left in between. CDR1 and CDR2 (germline): LNHDA, SQIVND (reference sequence). CDR3 size: 16 residues. CDR3 sequence (DNA): TGTGCCAGTAGTAGCGGGATCCTCCCCTCTGGAAACACCATATATTTT. Translation: CASSSGILPSGNTIYF.

The chain joins TRBV7-3 to TRBJ1-5, with 7 bases matching TRBD1. The CDR3 runs 16 residues. The V gene's germline CDR1 is SGHTA and CDR2 FQGTGA. V lost 5 bases to trimming and J lost 2 bases; unmatched junction nucleotides: 9. The CDR3 DNA follows: TGTGCCAGCAGCGAAGGAGACAGGGTGGGCAATCAGCCCCAGCATTTT. Translated: CASSEGDRVGNQPQHF.

This sequence joins TRBV2 and TRBJ2-1, with a tentative D call TRBD2 (6 bases). Trimming pared 11 bases from V and 2 bases from J, leaving 16 bases between. CDR1 is SNHLY, CDR2 FYNNEI, per germline. The CDR3 covers 14 residues. The CDR3 loop reads CAFGEVGPYNEQFF. As DNA, the CDR3 is TGTGCCTTCGGGGAGGTGGGGCCCTACAATGAGCAGTTCTTC.